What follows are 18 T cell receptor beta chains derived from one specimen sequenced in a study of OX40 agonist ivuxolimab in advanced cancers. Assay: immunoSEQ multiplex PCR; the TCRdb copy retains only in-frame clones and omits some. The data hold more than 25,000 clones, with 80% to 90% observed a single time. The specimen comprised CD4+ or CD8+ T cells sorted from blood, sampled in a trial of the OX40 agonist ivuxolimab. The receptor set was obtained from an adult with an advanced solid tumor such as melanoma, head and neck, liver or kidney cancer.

The CDR3 DNA reads as TGTGCCAGCAGTTTATCGAAGGGAGGGCTGGTGAACTATGGCTACACCTTC. Translated: CASSLSKGGLVNYGYTF. This chain joins TRBV27 and TRBJ1-2; D not resolved. The germline CDR1 and CDR2 sequences are MNHEY and SMNVEV (reference sequence). The CDR3 is 17 residues long. Trimming took 0 bases from V and 2 from J, leaving 16 bases between them.

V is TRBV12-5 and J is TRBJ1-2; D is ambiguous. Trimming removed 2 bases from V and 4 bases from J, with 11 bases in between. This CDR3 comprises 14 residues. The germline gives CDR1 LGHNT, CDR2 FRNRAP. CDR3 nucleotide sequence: TGTGCTAGTGGTTTGTATGGTGAGCGCTATGGCTACACCTTC. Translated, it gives CASGLYGERYGYTF.

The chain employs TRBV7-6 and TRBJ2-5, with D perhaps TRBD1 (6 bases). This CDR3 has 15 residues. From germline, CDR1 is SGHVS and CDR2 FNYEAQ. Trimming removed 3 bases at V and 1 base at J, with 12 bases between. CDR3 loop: CASSFTTGAQETQYF. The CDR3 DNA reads TGTGCCAGCAGCTTTACGACAGGAGCCCAAGAGACCCAGTACTTC.

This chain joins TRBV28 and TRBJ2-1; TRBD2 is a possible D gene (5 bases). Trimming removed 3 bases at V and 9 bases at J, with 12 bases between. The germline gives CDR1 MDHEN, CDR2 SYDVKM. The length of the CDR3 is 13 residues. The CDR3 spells CASSFGRSGEQFF. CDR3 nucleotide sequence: TGTGCCAGCAGTTTTGGGAGATCCGGTGAGCAGTTCTTC.

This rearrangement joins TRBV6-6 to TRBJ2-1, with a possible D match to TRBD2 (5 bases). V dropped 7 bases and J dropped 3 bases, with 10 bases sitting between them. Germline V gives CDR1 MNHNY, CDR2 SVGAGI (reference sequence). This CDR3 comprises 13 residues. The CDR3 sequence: CASNPGFYNEQFF. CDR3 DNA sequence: TGTGCCAGCAACCCGGGATTCTACAATGAGCAGTTCTTC.

The CDR3 sequence is CASSEDRGVGEQYF. DNA of the CDR3: TGCGCCAGCAGTGAGGACAGGGGCGTGGGGGAGCAGTACTTC. This chain uses TRBV10-1 with TRBJ2-7; 8 bases are a match to TRBD1. In germline, CDR1 is WNHNN, CDR2 SYGVQD (reference sequence). The CDR3 covers 14 residues. The V segment lost 2 bases and the J segment 7 bases; nucleotides outside the gene matches: 7.

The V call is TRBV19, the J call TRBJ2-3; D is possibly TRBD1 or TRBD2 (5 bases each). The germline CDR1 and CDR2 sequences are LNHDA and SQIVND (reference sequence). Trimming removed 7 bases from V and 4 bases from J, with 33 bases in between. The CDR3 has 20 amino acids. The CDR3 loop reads CASMGPRDQETPLLPDTQYF. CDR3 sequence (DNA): TGTGCCAGTATGGGACCTCGGGACCAAGAAACGCCCCTCCTCCCAGATACGCAGTATTTT.

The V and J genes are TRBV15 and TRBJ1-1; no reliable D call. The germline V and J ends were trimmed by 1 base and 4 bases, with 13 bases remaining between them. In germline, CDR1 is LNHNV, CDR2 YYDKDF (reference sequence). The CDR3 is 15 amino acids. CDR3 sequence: CATSRGVRRGTEAFF. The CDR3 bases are TGTGCCACCAGCAGAGGCGTCCGACGAGGCACTGAAGCTTTCTTT.

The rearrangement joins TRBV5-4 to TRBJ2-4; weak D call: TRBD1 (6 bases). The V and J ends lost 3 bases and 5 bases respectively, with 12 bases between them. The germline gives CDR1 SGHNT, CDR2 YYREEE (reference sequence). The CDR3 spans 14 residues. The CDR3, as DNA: TGTGCCAGCAGCTCCCGGGACACAGAAAACATTCAGTACTTC. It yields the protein CASSSRDTENIQYF.

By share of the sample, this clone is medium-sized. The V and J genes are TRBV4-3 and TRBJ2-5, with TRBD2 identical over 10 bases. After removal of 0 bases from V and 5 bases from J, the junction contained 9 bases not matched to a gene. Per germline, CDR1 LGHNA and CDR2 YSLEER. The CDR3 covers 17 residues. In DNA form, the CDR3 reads TGCGCCAGCAGCCAAGATGGGGGAGCGGGAGGGGTGGAGACCCAGTACTTC. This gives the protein CASSQDGGAGGVETQYF.

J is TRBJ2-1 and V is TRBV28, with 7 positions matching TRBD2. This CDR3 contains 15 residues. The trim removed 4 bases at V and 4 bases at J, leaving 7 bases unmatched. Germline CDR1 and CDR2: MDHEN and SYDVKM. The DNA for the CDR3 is TGTGCCAGCAGTTCTAGCGGAACCACTTACAATGAGCAGTTCTTC. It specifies CASSSSGTTYNEQFF.

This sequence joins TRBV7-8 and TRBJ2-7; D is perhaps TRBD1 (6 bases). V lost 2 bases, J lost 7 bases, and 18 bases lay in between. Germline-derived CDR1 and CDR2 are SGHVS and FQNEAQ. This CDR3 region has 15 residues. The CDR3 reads CASSLLGQSFSEQYF. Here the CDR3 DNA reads TGTGCCAGCAGCTTATTGGGACAATCTTTCTCTGAGCAGTACTTC.

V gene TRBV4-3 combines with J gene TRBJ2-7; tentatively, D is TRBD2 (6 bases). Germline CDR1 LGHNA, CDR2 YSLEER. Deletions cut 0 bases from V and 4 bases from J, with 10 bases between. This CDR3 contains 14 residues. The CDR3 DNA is TGCGCCAGCAGCCAAGATCTGGGGGGATACGAGCAGTACTTC. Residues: CASSQDLGGYEQYF.

The CDR3 DNA is TGTGCCAGCGGGCTCCCGGGGACTACCGAAGAGACCCAGTACTTC. Its protein product is CASGLPGTTEETQYF. J is TRBJ2-5 and V is TRBV7-9; 7 bases are a match to TRBD2. The germline V gene encodes CDR1 SEHNR and CDR2 FQNEAQ (reference sequence). Trimming cost V 8 bases and J 3 bases; bases outside gene matches: 12. The CDR3 consists of 15 residues.

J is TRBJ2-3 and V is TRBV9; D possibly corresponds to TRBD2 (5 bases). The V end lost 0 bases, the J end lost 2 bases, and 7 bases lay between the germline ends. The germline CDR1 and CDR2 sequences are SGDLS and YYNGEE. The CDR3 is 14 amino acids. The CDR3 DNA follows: TGTGCCAGCAGCGTAGTTCGGGACACAGATACGCAGTATTTT. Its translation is CASSVVRDTDTQYF.

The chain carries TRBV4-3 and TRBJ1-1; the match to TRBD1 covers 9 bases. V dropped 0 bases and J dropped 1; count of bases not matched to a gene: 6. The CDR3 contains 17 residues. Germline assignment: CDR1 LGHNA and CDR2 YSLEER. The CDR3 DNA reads TGCGCCAGCAGCCAAGATCCCAGGACAGGGGCGAACACTGAAGCTTTCTTT. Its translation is CASSQDPRTGANTEAFF.

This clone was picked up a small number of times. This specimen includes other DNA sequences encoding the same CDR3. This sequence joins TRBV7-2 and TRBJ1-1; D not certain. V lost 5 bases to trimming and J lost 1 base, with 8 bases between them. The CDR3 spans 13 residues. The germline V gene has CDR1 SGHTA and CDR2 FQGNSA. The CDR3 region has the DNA TGTGCCAGCAGCCTCGGACGGAACACTGAAGCTTTCTTT. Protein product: CASSLGRNTEAFF.

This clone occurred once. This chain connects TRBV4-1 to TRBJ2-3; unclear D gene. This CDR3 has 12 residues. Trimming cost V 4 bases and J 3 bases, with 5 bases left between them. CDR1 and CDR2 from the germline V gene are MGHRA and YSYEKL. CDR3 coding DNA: TGCGCCAGCAGCCGTAATACAGATACGCAGTATTTT. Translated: CASSRNTDTQYF.